The 25 T cell receptor beta chains below were found in one sample sequenced in a study of blood T cell repertoires in COVID-19. Profiled with immunoSEQ multiplex PCR; TCRdb holds only in-frame clones, not every one. The sample has about 120,000 clones; 80% to 90% are singletons. The sample was peripheral blood. The receptor set was obtained from a woman in her seventies with acute or convalescent COVID-19.

The gene calls are TRBV10-2 and TRBJ2-7, with 11 bases lining up with TRBD2. Germline CDR1 reads WSHSY; CDR2 reads SAAADI. V lost 6 bases to trimming and J lost 5 bases; unmatched junction nucleotides: 12. The CDR3 totals 16 residues. DNA of the CDR3: TGCGCCAGCAGCGACCTAGCGGGGGGAGTTGTCGACGAGCAGTACTTC. This sequence encodes CASSDLAGGVVDEQYF.

The chain couples TRBV7-3 to TRBJ1-5; D not certain. The germline V gene has CDR1 SGHTA and CDR2 FQGTGA. The length of the CDR3 is 13 residues. Trimming stripped 1 base from V and 4 bases from J, with 5 bases between. CDR3 DNA: TGTGCCAGCAGCTTAAATGCGAATCAGCCCCAGCATTTT. Translation: CASSLNANQPQHF.

The gene calls are TRBV2 and TRBJ1-2; the match to TRBD1 covers 10 bases. CDR1 is SNHLY, CDR2 FYNNEI, per germline. Germline trimming cut 10 bases from V and 8 bases from J; bases unmatched to any gene: 10. The CDR3 contains 13 residues. The CDR3 sequence is CAKRTGGDWGYTF. The CDR3 coding sequence is TGTGCCAAAAGGACAGGGGGTGATTGGGGCTACACCTTC.

The gene calls are TRBV6-6 and TRBJ2-2; TRBD2 matches 7 bases. The CDR3 consists of 16 residues. Germline V gene lookup returns CDR1 MNHNY and CDR2 SVGAGI (reference sequence). Losses at the gene ends were 5 bases for V and 0 bases for J; bases not matched to a gene: 6. The CDR3 nucleotides are TGTGCCAGCAGTCGAGCGGGGCCCGCGAACACCGGGGAGCTGTTTTTT. It translates to CASSRAGPANTGELFF.

This clone was recorded only once. The chain couples TRBV5-5 to TRBJ1-5, with 7 bases fitting TRBD1. Germline V gene lookup returns CDR1 SGHKS and CDR2 YYEKEE (reference sequence). The V and J ends lost 2 bases and 7 bases, in that order; junction bases with no gene match: 6. The CDR3 consists of 14 residues. The DNA for the CDR3 is TGTGCCAGCAGCTTCAAGACGGACAGGCAGCCCCAGCATTTT. Residues: CASSFKTDRQPQHF.

This chain joins TRBV5-1 and TRBJ1-2, with 7 bases aligning to TRBD1. V gave up 7 bases and J gave up 6 bases; unmatched junction bases: 12. The CDR3 runs 14 residues. Per the germline V gene, CDR1 is SGHRS and CDR2 is YFSETQ. CDR3 loop: CASALGGRVDGYTF. The CDR3 DNA is TGCGCCAGCGCGCTAGGGGGCAGGGTCGATGGCTACACCTTC.

J is TRBJ2-7 and V is TRBV19; 8 bases are a match to TRBD1. The CDR3 contains 14 residues. CDR1 and CDR2 (germline): LNHDA, SQIVND (reference sequence). The V segment lost 4 bases and the J segment 6 bases; nucleotides outside the gene matches: 8. The CDR3 is CASSRDRTLFEQYF. CDR3 DNA sequence: TGTGCCAGTAGTAGGGACAGGACTCTCTTCGAGCAGTACTTC.

The chain is built from TRBV3-1 (or the pseudogene TRBV3-2) and TRBJ1-4, with TRBD1 identical over 7 bases. Germline CDR1 reads LGHDT; CDR2 reads YNNKEL (reference sequence). V lost 8 bases, J lost 7 bases, and 7 bases stayed unmatched. The CDR3 has 13 residues. The CDR3 coding sequence is TGTGCCAGCCAAAGCAGGGGGTCTGAAAAACTGTTTTTT. Encoded protein: CASQSRGSEKLFF.

This chain uses TRBV11-2 with TRBJ2-1; weak D call: TRBD1 (6 bases). The CDR3 runs 12 residues. V was pared by 5 bases and J by 13 bases, with 15 bases between. CDR1 and CDR2 from the germline V gene are SGHAT and FQNNGV. The CDR3 region is CASSRDRGGQFF. CDR3 in DNA: TGTGCCAGCAGCCGGGACCGAGGGGGACAGTTCTTC.

This sequence joins TRBV28 and TRBJ2-7; 9 bases fit TRBD1. V lost 10 bases, J lost 5 bases, and 9 bases stayed unmatched. CDR1 is MDHEN and CDR2 is SYDVKM in the germline V gene. CDR3 length: 13 residues. As DNA, the CDR3 is TGTGCCACTCTTAGGACAGGGGTCCACGAGCAGTACTTC. It specifies CATLRTGVHEQYF.

The chain is built from TRBV19 and TRBJ2-6, with D perhaps matching TRBD1 (6 bases). The CDR3 covers 17 residues. Trimming took 6 bases from V and 0 from J, leaving 15 bases between them. Germline V lookup: CDR1 LNHDA, CDR2 SQIVND (reference sequence). The CDR3 spells CASSLGQFSSGANVLTF. The CDR3 DNA sequence: TGTGCCAGTAGCCTAGGACAGTTTTCCTCTGGGGCCAACGTCCTGACTTTC.

The chain uses TRBV7-3 and TRBJ2-1; 11 nucleotides agree with TRBD2. The J segment lost 7 bases and the V segment lost 4 bases, leaving 6 bases of the junction unmatched. Germline-derived CDR1 and CDR2 are SGHTA and FQGTGA. CDR3 length: 15 residues. This chain's CDR3 is CASSSLAGGTNEQFF. The DNA of the CDR3 is TGTGCCAGCAGCTCCCTAGCGGGGGGCACAAATGAGCAGTTCTTC.

This rearrangement joins TRBV2 to TRBJ1-4, with D possibly TRBD1 on 6 matching bases. The CDR3 runs to 13 residues. V gave up 8 bases and J gave up 10 bases, with 17 bases separating them. Per the germline V gene, CDR1 is SNHLY and CDR2 is FYNNEI. CDR3 in amino acids: CASLVNRVGKLFF. The CDR3 DNA reads as TGTGCCAGCTTGGTGAACAGGGTGGGAAAACTGTTTTTT.

The rearrangement links TRBV28 to TRBJ2-1; 9 positions agree with TRBD1. Germline V CDR1 and CDR2: MDHEN, SYDVKM. V shed 6 bases, J shed 9 bases, and the junction held 3 bases outside the gene matches. The CDR3 extends over 12 amino acids. The CDR3 region is CASSPTGGEQFF. The CDR3 DNA follows: TGTGCCAGCAGCCCGACAGGGGGTGAGCAGTTCTTC.

This clone was recorded a few times. J is TRBJ1-2 and V is TRBV28; weak D call: TRBD1 (6 bases). The germline gives CDR1 MDHEN, CDR2 SYDVKM. V was clipped by 6 bases and J by 3 bases, with 14 bases between them. This CDR3 has 14 residues. CDR3 nucleotide sequence: TGTGCCAGCAGCCAAGGGGGGGCAGACTATGGCTACACCTTC. Its protein product is CASSQGGADYGYTF.

V is TRBV19 and J is TRBJ1-1; 9 bases map to TRBD1. CDR3 length: 15 amino acids. Losses at the gene ends were 7 bases for V and 1 base for J; bases not matched to a gene: 7. From germline, CDR1 is LNHDA and CDR2 SQIVND (reference sequence). The CDR3 spells CASTSGTGPNTEAFF. The CDR3 nucleotides are TGTGCCAGTACCTCCGGGACAGGGCCGAACACTGAAGCTTTCTTT.

In nucleotides, the CDR3 is TGTGCCAGTAGATTTCAGGGCTCTGGGGCCAACGTCCTGACTTTC. Protein: CASRFQGSGANVLTF. The rearrangement uses TRBV19 and TRBJ2-6, with a weak D call TRBD1 (5 bases). Deletions cut 6 bases from V and 0 bases from J, with 9 bases between. The CDR3 is made up of 15 amino acids. Germline V CDR1 and CDR2: LNHDA, SQIVND (reference sequence).

The V and J genes are TRBV6-4 and TRBJ2-3; 8 nucleotides align to TRBD2. J lost 5 bases, V lost 0 bases, and 7 bases had no gene match. Germline CDR1 is MRHNA and CDR2 is SNTAGT. The CDR3 totals 16 residues. The CDR3 DNA reads TGTGCCAGCAGTGACTCGATCGGGGGGGCAATAGATACGCAGTATTTT. This translates into CASSDSIGGAIDTQYF.

This chain connects TRBV3-1 (or the pseudogene TRBV3-2) to TRBJ1-1; maybe TRBD1 (5 bases). The CDR3 is 14 residues long. The germline V gene encodes CDR1 LGHDT and CDR2 YNNKEL (reference sequence). The ends were cut back, 3 bases at V and 5 bases at J, with 13 bases in the middle. CDR3 protein: CASSQTDRSTEAFF. The CDR3 coding sequence is TGTGCCAGCAGCCAGACTGACAGATCTACTGAAGCTTTCTTT.

The rearrangement uses TRBV30 and TRBJ1-3, with a weak D call TRBD1 (6 bases). Germline assignment: CDR1 GTSNPN and CDR2 SVGIG (reference sequence). This CDR3 has 13 amino acids. Trimming removed 7 bases at V and 0 bases at J, with 10 bases between. This CDR3 is CASGTPSGNTIYF. In DNA form, the CDR3 reads TGTGCCTCCGGGACACCCTCTGGAAACACCATATATTTT.

The chain joins TRBV5-6 to TRBJ1-5, with TRBD1 as a possible D gene (5 bases). The CDR3 is 17 residues long. V was trimmed by 2 bases and J by 7 bases, leaving 22 bases between them. Germline-derived CDR1 and CDR2 are SGHDT and YYEEEE. The CDR3 protein is CASSFSGFRPGRQPQHF. CDR3 DNA sequence: TGTGCCAGCAGCTTTAGCGGCTTCCGTCCGGGACGGCAGCCCCAGCATTTT. Complete variable domain (other parts from reference TRBV5-6 and TRBJ1-5): DAGVTQSPTHLIKTRGQQVTLRCSPKSGHDTVSWYQQALGQGPQFIFQYYEEEERQRGNFPDRFSGHQFPNYSSELNVNALLLGDSALYLCASSFSGFRPGRQPQHFGDGTRLSIL.

V and J are TRBV11-2 and TRBJ1-4; 9 bases line up with TRBD1. V lost 4 bases, J lost 4 bases, and 7 bases stayed unmatched. Germline lookup yields CDR1 SGHAT and CDR2 FQNNGV. This CDR3 has 16 residues. The CDR3 DNA is TGTGCCAGCAGCTCCTCCGGGACAGGGATTAATGAAAAACTGTTTTTT. This translates into CASSSSGTGINEKLFF.

Written as DNA, the CDR3 is TGTGCCAGCAGCTTAGAGGGACAGGGGCATGGTAGAGAAGAGACCCAGTACTTC. It specifies CASSLEGQGHGREETQYF. This chain links TRBV11-2 with TRBJ2-5, with 10 positions matching TRBD1. The CDR3 totals 18 residues. After removal of 0 bases from V and 3 bases from J, the junction contained 10 bases not matched to a gene. Germline V gene lookup returns CDR1 SGHAT and CDR2 FQNNGV.

This chain links TRBV7-2 with TRBJ1-2, with TRBD1 matching over 7 bases. V lost 5 bases and J lost 3; bases outside the gene matches: 6. The germline V gene encodes CDR1 SGHTA and CDR2 FQGNSA. The CDR3 is 14 amino acids. For the CDR3, the DNA is TGTGCCAGCAGCCCTCAGGGGGGAGACTATGGCTACACCTTC. Translation gives CASSPQGGDYGYTF.

With regard to this clone: Within the sample, other DNA sequences also encode this same CDR3. This sequence joins TRBV10-3 and TRBJ2-1; D is ambiguous. The V and J ends lost 0 bases and 3 bases respectively, with 6 bases between them. Germline V lookup: CDR1 ENHRY, CDR2 SYGVKD. The CDR3 contains 14 residues. The CDR3 DNA reads as TGTGCCATCAGTGAGTCCGGTGGCTACAATGAGCAGTTCTTC. Its translation is CAISESGGYNEQFF.